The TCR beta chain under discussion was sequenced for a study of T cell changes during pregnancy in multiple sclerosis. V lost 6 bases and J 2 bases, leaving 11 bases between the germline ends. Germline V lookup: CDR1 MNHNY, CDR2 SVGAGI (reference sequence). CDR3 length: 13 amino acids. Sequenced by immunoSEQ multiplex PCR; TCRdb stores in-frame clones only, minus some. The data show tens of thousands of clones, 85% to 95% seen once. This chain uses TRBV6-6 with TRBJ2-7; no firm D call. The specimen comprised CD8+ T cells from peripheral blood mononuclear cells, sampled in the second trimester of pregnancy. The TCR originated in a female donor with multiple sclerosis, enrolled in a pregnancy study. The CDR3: CASRGSRAYEQYF. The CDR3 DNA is TGTGCCAGCAGGGGTTCCCGGGCCTACGAGCAGTACTTC.